The rows below give T cell receptor beta chains drawn from one sample of a study of shared clonotypes between healthy human individuals. Using immunoSEQ multiplex PCR, the repertoire was profiled, and TCRdb retains in-frame clones only, with some absent. The repertoire has about 1,900,000 clones, about 94% of them found once; the top ten carry more than 0.9%. Source material: naive CD8+ T cells sorted from blood. The receptors were gathered from a man between 18 and 29 years old in good health. Both conserved end residues are part of each CDR3. D genes are given only for firm matches. Only part of the rows carry a size: once, few, many, or a class if the clone is expanded.

size: .; D: .; V: TRBV27; J: TRBJ1-5; DNA: TGTGCCAGCGGCCCCCTGCAAGGGTCTATCGCGCCCCAGCATTTT; CDR3: CASGPLQGSIAPQHF
size: .; D: .; V: TRBV10-3; J: TRBJ2-7; DNA: TGTGCCATCAGTGAGTCGTTGGGGACGCACGAGCAGTACTTC; CDR3: CAISESLGTHEQYF
size: .; D: .; V: TRBV11-2; J: TRBJ1-2; DNA: TGTGCCAGCAGCCACATTGCGGGTTTGGACTATGGCTACACCTTC; CDR3: CASSHIAGLDYGYTF
size: .; D: .; V: TRBV10-3; J: TRBJ1-3; DNA: TGTGCCATCAGTGACGGAATGAACTCTGGAAACACCATATATTTT; CDR3: CAISDGMNSGNTIYF
size: .; D: TRBD2; V: TRBV19; J: TRBJ2-7; DNA: TGTGCCAGTAGTCGGGACTACCTACCCTACGAGCAGTACTTC; CDR3: CASSRDYLPYEQYF
size: .; D: TRBD1; V: TRBV12-5; J: TRBJ2-7; DNA: TGTGCTAGTGGTTTGGTAGGGGACAGGAACTACGAGCAGTACTTC; CDR3: CASGLVGDRNYEQYF
size: once; D: .; V: TRBV27; J: TRBJ2-1; DNA: TGTGCCAGCAGTTCGGGACTTGCCAATGAGCAGTTCTTC; CDR3: CASSSGLANEQFF
size: .; D: TRBD1; V: TRBV5-1; J: TRBJ2-3; DNA: TGCGCCAGCAGGTTCAGTGCCGCACCGGGACAGGGTACAGATACGCAGTATTTT; CDR3: CASRFSAAPGQGTDTQYF
size: .; D: .; V: TRBV4-1; J: TRBJ2-5; DNA: TGCGCCAGCAGCGCAGCCTGGGGGGGAGATAGCAGGGGACCAAGGGAGACCCAGTACTTC; CDR3: CASSAAWGGDSRGPRETQYF
size: once; D: .; V: TRBV5-1; J: TRBJ2-7; DNA: TGCGCCAGCAGCGTGGAGGCAGACTCCTACGAGCAGTACTTC; CDR3: CASSVEADSYEQYF
size: once; D: .; V: TRBV10-1; J: TRBJ2-7; DNA: TGCGCCAGCATTATAAGTACAGGGAGCTCCTACGAGCAGTACTTC; CDR3: CASIISTGSSYEQYF
size: once; D: TRBD1; V: TRBV7-9; J: TRBJ2-1; DNA: TGTGCCAGCAGCTCATCGACAGGGTCCAACAATGAGCAGTTCTTC; CDR3: CASSSSTGSNNEQFF
size: .; D: .; V: TRBV28; J: TRBJ2-2; DNA: TGTGCCAGCAGTGCCCAGGGTTGGACCGGGGAGCTGTTTTTT; CDR3: CASSAQGWTGELFF
size: .; D: TRBD2; V: TRBV19; J: TRBJ2-7; DNA: TGTGCCAGTAAATTGACTAGCGGGAGCTACGAGCAGTACTTC; CDR3: CASKLTSGSYEQYF
size: .; D: TRBD2; V: TRBV27; J: TRBJ2-1; DNA: TGTGCCAGCAGTTTATTGGCATCCGGGGGGGTTGTCGATGAGCAGTTCTTC; CDR3: CASSLLASGGVVDEQFF
size: .; D: .; V: TRBV27; J: TRBJ1-5; DNA: TGTGCCAGCAGGCTGGGGGGGGTCGGCAATCAGCCCCAGCATTTT; CDR3: CASRLGGVGNQPQHF
size: .; D: .; V: TRBV5-4; J: TRBJ2-2; DNA: TGTGCCAGCAGCCTACGACAGATCACCGGGGAGCTGTTTTTT; CDR3: CASSLRQITGELFF
size: .; D: .; V: TRBV7-7; J: TRBJ1-4; DNA: TGTGCTAGCAGCTTAGCAGGGACGAATGAAAAACTGTTTTTT; CDR3: CASSLAGTNEKLFF
size: .; D: TRBD1; V: TRBV4-1; J: TRBJ2-7; DNA: TGCGCCAGCAGCCAAGTCGCCGCAGGGGGCTCCTACGAGCAGTACTTC; CDR3: CASSQVAAGGSYEQYF
size: once; D: TRBD2; V: TRBV30; J: TRBJ2-5; DNA: TGTGCCTGGAGTGGACTAGCGGGGGAGGGGACCCAGTACTTC; CDR3: CAWSGLAGEGTQYF
size: .; D: .; V: TRBV7-9; J: TRBJ2-1; DNA: TGTGCCAGCAGCTTGGCTAGCAATGAGCAGTTCTTC; CDR3: CASSLASNEQFF
size: .; D: .; V: TRBV27; J: TRBJ2-7; DNA: TGTGCCAGCAGCCCAAACAGCGCCTCCTACGAGCAGTACTTC; CDR3: CASSPNSASYEQYF
size: .; D: TRBD2; V: TRBV7-2; J: TRBJ2-3; DNA: TGTGCCAGCAGCTTGCGTCGTAGCGGGAGGGCCGAAGATACGCAGTATTTT; CDR3: CASSLRRSGRAEDTQYF
size: .; D: .; V: TRBV28; J: TRBJ2-7; DNA: TGTGCCAGCAGAGAGGGCAGGGCCTACGAGCAGTACTTC; CDR3: CASREGRAYEQYF
size: .; D: TRBD1; V: TRBV13; J: TRBJ2-4; DNA: TGTGCCAGCAGCCGAACAGGGGAAAACATTCAGTACTTC; CDR3: CASSRTGENIQYF
size: .; D: .; V: TRBV28; J: TRBJ1-2; DNA: TGTGCCAGCGACTCCCTGGCGGACGCCCTTCGTAGTAGCTATGGCTACACCTTC; CDR3: CASDSLADALRSSYGYTF
size: .; D: .; V: TRBV5-1; J: TRBJ2-5; DNA: TGCGCCAGCAGCCCGGATGCAGGTTCGAAAGAGACCCAGTACTTC; CDR3: CASSPDAGSKETQYF
size: .; D: .; V: TRBV27; J: TRBJ1-2; DNA: TGTGCCAGCAGTTTAACAGAAAACTATGGCTACACCTTC; CDR3: CASSLTENYGYTF
size: .; D: .; V: TRBV7-6; J: TRBJ1-1; DNA: TGTGCCAGCAGTTCCCTCGGGGCCTGGGAGACCACTGAAGCTTTCTTT; CDR3: CASSSLGAWETTEAFF